This T cell receptor beta chain stems from a study of blood T cell repertoires in COVID-19. Turning to the study itself: Spain, Italy and the United States supplied samples that represented acute and convalescent COVID-19.

V shed 5 bases and J shed 2 bases, with 9 bases lying between them. This CDR3 has 13 amino acids. Germline V gene sequence: CDR1 MNHEY, CDR2 SVGAGI. Only in-frame clones appear in the TCRdb table, and some are missing; sequencing was by immunoSEQ multiplex PCR. The data hold some 130,000 clones, with roughly 85% observed a single time. This clone has just one count. The sample has other DNA sequences that encode this CDR3 too. The sequencing input was peripheral blood. The V call is TRBV6-5, the J call TRBJ1-1; a possible D gene is TRBD1 (6 bases). The clonotype was recovered from an elderly man with acute or convalescent COVID-19. The CDR3 protein is CASSRTENTEAFF. CDR3 nucleotide sequence: TGTGCCAGCAGTCGGACAGAAAACACTGAAGCTTTCTTT.